Sequencing of this TCR beta chain was carried out in a study of blood T cells in healthy people across ages. Study results and caveats: It was the long-lived donors that had more naive CD4+ cells and higher diversity than aged donors.

This CDR3 has 15 amino acids. In germline, CDR1 is SGHTA, CDR2 FQGNSA. The V gene end was trimmed by 1 base and the J gene end by 4 bases; junction bases not matched to a gene: 6. In regard to this clonotype: Its matching antigen is unknown.

Then a second PCR, running about 7 to 11 cycles, was carried out with a sample-barcoded 5' primer and a J-beta primer mix. TCRdb itself ran the 5' RACE reads through MiXCR, one entry per CDR3 protein. The table lists 1.8 million or so distinct CDR3 sequences, about two fifths of them singletons, with approximately 22% in the top ten. Donors ranged from roughly 6 to 90 years old and were healthy Caucasians in Russia. The sequenced material came from blood. The clonotype originates from a human donor in good health. The chain couples TRBV7-2 to TRBJ1-2; 7 nucleotides align to TRBD1. The CDR3 DNA is TGTGCCAGCAGCTTAGTCGAGGGGGCGGTCTATGGCTACACCTTC. Its translation: CASSLVEGAVYGYTF.